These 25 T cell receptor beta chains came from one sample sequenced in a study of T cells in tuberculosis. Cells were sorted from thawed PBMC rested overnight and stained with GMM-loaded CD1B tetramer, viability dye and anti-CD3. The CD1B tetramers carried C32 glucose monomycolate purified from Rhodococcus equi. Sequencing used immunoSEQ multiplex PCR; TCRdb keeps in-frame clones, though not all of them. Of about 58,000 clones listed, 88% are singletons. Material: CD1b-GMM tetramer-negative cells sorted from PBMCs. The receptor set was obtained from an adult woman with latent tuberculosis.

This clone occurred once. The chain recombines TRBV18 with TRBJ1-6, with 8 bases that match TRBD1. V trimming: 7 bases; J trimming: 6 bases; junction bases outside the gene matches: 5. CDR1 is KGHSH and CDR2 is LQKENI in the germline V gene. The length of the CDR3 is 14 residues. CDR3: CASFRDRTNSPLHF. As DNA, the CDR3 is TGTGCCAGCTTCAGGGACAGGACTAATTCACCCCTCCACTTT. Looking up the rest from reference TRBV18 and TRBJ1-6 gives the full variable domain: NAGVMQNPRHLVRRRGQEARLRCSPMKGHSHVYWYRQLPEEGLKFMVYLQKENIIDESGMPKERFSAEFPKEGPSILRIQQVVRGDSAAYFCASFRDRTNSPLHFGNGTRLTVT.

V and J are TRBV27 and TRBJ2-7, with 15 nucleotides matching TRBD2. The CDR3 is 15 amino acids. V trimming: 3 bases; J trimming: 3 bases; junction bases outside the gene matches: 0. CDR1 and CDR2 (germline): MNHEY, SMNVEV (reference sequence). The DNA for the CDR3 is TGTGCCAGCAGTTTGGGACTAGCGGGGGGCTACGAGCAGTACTTC. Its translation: CASSLGLAGGYEQYF.

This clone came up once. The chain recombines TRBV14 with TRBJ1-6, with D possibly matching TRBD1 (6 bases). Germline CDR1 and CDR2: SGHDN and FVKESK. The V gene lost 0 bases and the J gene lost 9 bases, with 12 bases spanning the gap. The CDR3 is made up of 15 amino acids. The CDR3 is CASSQDLAGASPLHF. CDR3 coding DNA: TGTGCCAGCAGCCAAGATCTTGCAGGGGCTTCACCCCTCCACTTT. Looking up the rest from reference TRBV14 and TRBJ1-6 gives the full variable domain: EAGVTQFPSHSVIEKGQTVTLRCDPISGHDNLYWYRRVMGKEIKFLLHFVKESKQDESGMPNNRFLAERTGGTYSTLKVQPAELEDSGVYFCASSQDLAGASPLHFGNGTRLTVT.

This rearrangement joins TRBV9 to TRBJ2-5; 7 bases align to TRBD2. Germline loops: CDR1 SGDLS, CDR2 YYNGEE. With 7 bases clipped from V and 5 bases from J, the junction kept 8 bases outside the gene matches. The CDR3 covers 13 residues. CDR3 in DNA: TGTGCCAGCTCCGGGAGGTCAGGGGAGACCCAGTACTTC. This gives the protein CASSGRSGETQYF.

The CDR3 nucleotides are TGTGCCAGCAGCTTGGCAGGATCCCCAACTAATGAAAAACTGTTTTTT. It yields the protein CASSLAGSPTNEKLFF. The chain uses TRBV7-9 and TRBJ1-4; D unclear. The V end was cut by 3 bases, the J end by 0 bases, with 11 bases between. This CDR3 has 16 amino acids. CDR1 and CDR2 from the germline V gene are SEHNR and FQNEAQ (reference sequence).

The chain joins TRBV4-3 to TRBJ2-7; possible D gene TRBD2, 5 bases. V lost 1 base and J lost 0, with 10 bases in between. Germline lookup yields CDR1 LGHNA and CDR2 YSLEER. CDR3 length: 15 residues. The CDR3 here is CASSQGSGNSYEQYF. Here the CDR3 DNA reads TGCGCCAGCAGCCAAGGGTCCGGGAACTCCTACGAGCAGTACTTC.

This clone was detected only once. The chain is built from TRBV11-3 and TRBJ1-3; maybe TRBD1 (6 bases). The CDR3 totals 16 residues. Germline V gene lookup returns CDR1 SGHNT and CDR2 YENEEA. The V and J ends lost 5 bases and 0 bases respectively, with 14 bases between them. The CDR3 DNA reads TGTGCCAGCAGCACCCACAGGGCCACCTCTGGAAACACCATATATTTT. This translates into CASSTHRATSGNTIYF.

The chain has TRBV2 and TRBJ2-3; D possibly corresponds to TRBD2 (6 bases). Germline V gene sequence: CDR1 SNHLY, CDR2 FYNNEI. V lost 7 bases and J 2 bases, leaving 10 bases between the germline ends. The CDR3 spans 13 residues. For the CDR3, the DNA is TGTGCCAGCATTGGCGGGGCCACAGATACGCAGTATTTT. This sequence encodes CASIGGATDTQYF.

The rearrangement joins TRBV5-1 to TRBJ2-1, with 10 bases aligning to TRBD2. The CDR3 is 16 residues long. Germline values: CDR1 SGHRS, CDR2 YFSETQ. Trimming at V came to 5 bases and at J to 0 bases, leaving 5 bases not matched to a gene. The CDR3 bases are TGCGCCAGCAGACAGGCTAGCGGGAGCTCCTACAATGAGCAGTTCTTC. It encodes CASRQASGSSYNEQFF.

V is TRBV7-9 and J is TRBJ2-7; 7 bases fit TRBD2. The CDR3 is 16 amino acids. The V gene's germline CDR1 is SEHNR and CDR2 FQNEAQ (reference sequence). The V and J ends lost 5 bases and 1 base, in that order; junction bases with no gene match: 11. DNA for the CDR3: TGTGCCAGCAGCCTAGGTTCGACGGGGGGATCCTACGAGCAGTACTTC. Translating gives CASSLGSTGGSYEQYF.

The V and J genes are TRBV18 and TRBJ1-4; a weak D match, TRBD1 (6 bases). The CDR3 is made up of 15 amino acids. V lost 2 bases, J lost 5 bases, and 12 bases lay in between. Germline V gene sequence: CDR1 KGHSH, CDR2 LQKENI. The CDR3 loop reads CASSPIDRLNEKLFF. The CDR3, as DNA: TGTGCCAGCTCACCAATCGACAGGTTAAATGAAAAACTGTTTTTT.

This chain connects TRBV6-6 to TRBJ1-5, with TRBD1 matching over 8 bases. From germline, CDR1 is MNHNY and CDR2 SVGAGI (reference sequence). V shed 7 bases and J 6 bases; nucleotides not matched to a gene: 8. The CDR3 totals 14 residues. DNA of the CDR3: TGTGCCAGCAACGACAGGGGAGCGATTCAGCCCCAGCATTTT. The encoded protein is CASNDRGAIQPQHF.

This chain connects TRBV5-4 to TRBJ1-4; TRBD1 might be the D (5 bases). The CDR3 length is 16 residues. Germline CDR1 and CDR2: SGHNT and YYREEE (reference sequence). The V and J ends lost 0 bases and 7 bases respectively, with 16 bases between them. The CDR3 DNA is TGTGCCAGCAGCTTGGGAATGCGGCAGGGAGGTGAAAAACTGTTTTTT. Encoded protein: CASSLGMRQGGEKLFF. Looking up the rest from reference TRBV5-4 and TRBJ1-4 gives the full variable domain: ETGVTQSPTHLIKTRGQQVTLRCSSQSGHNTVSWYQQALGQGPQFIFQYYREEENGRGNFPPRFSGLQFPNYSSELNVNALELDDSALYLCASSLGMRQGGEKLFFGSGTQLSVL.

The CDR3 DNA follows: TGTGCCAGCAGCCCGACAGGGGACGGCAATCAGCCCCAGCATTTT. It yields the protein CASSPTGDGNQPQHF. V usage is TRBV2 and J usage is TRBJ1-5, with 8 bases that match TRBD1. This CDR3 is 15 amino acids long. Per the germline V gene, CDR1 is SNHLY and CDR2 is FYNNEI. After removal of 6 bases from V and 2 bases from J, the junction contained 6 bases not matched to a gene.

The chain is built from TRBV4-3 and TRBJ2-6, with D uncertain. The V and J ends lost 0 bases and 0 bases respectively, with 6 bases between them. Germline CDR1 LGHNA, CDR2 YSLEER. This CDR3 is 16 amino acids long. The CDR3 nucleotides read TGCGCCAGCAGCCAAGATTTCGTCTCTGGGGCCAACGTCCTGACTTTC. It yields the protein CASSQDFVSGANVLTF.

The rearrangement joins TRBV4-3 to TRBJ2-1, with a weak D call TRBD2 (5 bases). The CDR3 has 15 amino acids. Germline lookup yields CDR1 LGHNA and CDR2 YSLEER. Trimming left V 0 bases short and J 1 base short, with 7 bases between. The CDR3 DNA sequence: TGCGCCAGCAGCCAAGATTCGGGGTCCTACAATGAGCAGTTCTTC. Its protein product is CASSQDSGSYNEQFF.

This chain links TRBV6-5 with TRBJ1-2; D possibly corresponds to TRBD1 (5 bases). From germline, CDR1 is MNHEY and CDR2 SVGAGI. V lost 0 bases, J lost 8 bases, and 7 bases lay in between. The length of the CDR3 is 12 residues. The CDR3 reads CASSYSGGGYTF. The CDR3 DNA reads TGTGCCAGCAGTTACTCTGGGGGGGGCTACACCTTC.

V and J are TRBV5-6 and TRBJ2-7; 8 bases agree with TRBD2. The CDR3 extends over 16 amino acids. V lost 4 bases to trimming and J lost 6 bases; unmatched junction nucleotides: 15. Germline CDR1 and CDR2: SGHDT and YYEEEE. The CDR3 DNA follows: TGTGCCAGCAGCGGCCCTTATCGGCTAGCGGGCGCCGAGCAGTACTTC. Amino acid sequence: CASSGPYRLAGAEQYF.

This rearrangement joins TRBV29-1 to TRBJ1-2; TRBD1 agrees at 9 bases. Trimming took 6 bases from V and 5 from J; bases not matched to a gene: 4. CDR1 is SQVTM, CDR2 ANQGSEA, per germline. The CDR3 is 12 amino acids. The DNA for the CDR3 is TGCAGCGTCCGGACAGGGGATTATGGCTACACCTTC. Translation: CSVRTGDYGYTF.

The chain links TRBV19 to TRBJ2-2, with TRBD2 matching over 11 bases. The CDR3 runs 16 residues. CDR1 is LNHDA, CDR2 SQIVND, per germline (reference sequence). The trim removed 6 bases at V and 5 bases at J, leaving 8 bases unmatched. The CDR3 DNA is TGTGCCAGTAGCGAAACTAGCGGGAGCCTGACCGGGGAGCTGTTTTTT. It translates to CASSETSGSLTGELFF.

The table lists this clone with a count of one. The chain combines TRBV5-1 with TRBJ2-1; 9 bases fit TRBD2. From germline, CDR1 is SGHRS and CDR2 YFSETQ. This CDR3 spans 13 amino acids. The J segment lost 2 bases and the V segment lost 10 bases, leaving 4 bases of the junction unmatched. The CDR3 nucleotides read TGCGCCGCTAGCGGGGTTGCCTACAATGAGCAGTTCTTC. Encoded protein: CAASGVAYNEQFF.

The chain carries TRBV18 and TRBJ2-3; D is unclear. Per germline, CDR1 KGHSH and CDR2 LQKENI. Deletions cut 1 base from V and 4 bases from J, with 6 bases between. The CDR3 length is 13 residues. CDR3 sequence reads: CASSPLVSDTQYF. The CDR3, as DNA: TGTGCCAGCTCACCACTTGTCTCAGATACGCAGTATTTT.

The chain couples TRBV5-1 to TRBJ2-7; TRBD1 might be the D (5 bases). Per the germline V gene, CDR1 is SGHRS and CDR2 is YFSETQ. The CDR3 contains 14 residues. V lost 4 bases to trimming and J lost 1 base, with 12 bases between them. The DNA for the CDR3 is TGCGCCAGCAGCCCCTCGACAGAATCCTACGAGCAGTACTTC. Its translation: CASSPSTESYEQYF.

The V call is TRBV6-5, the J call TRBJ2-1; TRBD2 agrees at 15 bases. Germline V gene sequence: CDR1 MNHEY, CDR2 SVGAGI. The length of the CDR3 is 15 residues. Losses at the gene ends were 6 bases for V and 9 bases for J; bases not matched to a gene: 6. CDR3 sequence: CASSPGTSGRSEQFF. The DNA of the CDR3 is TGTGCCAGCAGCCCCGGGACTAGCGGGAGGAGTGAGCAGTTCTTC.

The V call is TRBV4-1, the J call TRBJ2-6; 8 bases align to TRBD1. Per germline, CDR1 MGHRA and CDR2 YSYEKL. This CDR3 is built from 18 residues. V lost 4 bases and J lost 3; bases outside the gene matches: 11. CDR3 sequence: CASSRQTGDLSGANVLTF. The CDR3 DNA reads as TGCGCCAGCAGCCGCCAGACAGGGGACTTAAGTGGGGCCAACGTCCTGACTTTC.